This T cell receptor beta chain was sequenced in a study of T cell changes during pregnancy in multiple sclerosis. This CDR3 spans 13 amino acids. The germline V gene encodes CDR1 MNHEY and CDR2 SVGAGI. Trimming removed 6 bases at V and 3 bases at J, with 11 bases between. The assay was immunoSEQ multiplex PCR, and TCRdb's table has in-frame clones only and misses some. The profile shows about 48,000 clones, 94% of them singletons. This chain connects TRBV6-5 to TRBJ1-2, with unresolved D. The receptor was derived from a female donor with multiple sclerosis, enrolled in a pregnancy study. The sequencing used CD4+ T cells from peripheral blood mononuclear cells, collected in the first trimester of pregnancy. CDR3 coding DNA: TGTGCCAGCAGCCTTGACGGAGACTATGGCTACACCTTC. It codes for CASSLDGDYGYTF.